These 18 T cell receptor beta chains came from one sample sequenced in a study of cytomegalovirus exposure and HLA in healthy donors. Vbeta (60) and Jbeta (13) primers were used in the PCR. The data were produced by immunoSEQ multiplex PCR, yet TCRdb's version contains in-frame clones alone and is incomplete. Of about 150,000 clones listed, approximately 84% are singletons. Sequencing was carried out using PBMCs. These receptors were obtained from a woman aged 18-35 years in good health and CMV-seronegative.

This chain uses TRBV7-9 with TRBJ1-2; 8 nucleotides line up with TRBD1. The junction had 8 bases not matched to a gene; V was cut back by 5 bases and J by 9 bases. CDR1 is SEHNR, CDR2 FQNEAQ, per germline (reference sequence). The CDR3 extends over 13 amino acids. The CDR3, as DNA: TGTGCCAGCAGCGAAGGACAGGGCGTTCGCTACACCTTC. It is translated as CASSEGQGVRYTF.

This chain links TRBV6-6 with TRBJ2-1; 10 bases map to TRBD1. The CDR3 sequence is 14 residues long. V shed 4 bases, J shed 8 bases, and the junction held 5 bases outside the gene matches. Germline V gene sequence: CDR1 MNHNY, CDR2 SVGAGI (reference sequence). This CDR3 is CASSFDRGLYEQFF. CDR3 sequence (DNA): TGTGCCAGCAGTTTCGACAGGGGGCTTTATGAGCAGTTCTTC.

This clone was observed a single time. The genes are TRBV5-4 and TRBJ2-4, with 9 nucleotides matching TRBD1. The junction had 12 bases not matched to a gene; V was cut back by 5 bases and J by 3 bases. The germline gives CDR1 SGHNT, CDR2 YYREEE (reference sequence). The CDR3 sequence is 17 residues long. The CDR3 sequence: CASSSSGQGTGKNIQYF. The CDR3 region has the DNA TGTGCCAGCAGTTCGTCCGGACAGGGGACGGGCAAAAACATTCAGTACTTC.

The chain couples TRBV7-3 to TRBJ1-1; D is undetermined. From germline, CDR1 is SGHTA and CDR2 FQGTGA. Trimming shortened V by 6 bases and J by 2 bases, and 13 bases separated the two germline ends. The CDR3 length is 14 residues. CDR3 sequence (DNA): TGTGCCAGCAGTCCATCAGGCATTAACACTGAAGCTTTCTTT. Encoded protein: CASSPSGINTEAFF. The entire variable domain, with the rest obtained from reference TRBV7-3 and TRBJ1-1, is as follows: GAGVSQTPSNKVTEKGKYVELRCDPISGHTALYWYRQSLGQGPEFLIYFQGTGAADDSGLPNDRFFAVRPEGSVSTLKIQRTERGDSAVYLCASSPSGINTEAFFGQGTRLTVV.

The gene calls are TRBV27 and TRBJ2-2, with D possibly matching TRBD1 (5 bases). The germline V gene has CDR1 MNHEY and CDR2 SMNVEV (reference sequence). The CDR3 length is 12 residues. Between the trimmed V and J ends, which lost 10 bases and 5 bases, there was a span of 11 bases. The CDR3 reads CATQTVTGELFF. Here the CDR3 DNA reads TGTGCCACCCAGACAGTAACCGGGGAGCTGTTTTTT.

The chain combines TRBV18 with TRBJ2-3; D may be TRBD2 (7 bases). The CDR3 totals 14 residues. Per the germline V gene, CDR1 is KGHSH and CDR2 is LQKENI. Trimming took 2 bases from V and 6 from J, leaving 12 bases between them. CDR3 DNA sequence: TGTGCCAGCTCACCAACGGGGGGCCTGGATACGCAGTATTTT. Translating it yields CASSPTGGLDTQYF.

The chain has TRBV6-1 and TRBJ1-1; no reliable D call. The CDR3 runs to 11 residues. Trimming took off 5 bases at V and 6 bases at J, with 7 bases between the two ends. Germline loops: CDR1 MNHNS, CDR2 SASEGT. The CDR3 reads CASSLGPEAFF. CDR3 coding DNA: TGTGCCAGCAGTCTGGGCCCTGAAGCTTTCTTT.

The CDR3 DNA reads TGTGCCAGCAGCGTCCGGGACAGGGGGGAAAAACTGTTTTTT. Protein product: CASSVRDRGEKLFF. This chain connects TRBV7-9 to TRBJ1-4, with 11 bases identical to TRBD1. The CDR3 is 14 residues long. Per germline, CDR1 SEHNR and CDR2 FQNEAQ (reference sequence). J lost 8 bases, V lost 5 bases, and 4 bases had no gene match.

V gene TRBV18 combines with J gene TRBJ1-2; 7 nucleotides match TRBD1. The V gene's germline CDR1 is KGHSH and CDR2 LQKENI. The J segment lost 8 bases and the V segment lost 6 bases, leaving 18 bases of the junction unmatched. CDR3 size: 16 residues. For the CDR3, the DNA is TGTGCCAGCTCCCCCCCTACCGGGACAGCCGGTGAGGGCTACACCTTC. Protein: CASSPPTGTAGEGYTF.

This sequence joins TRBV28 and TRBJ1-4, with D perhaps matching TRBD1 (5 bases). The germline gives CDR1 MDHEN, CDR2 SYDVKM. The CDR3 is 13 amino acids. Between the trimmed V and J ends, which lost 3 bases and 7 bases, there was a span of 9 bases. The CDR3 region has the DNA TGTGCCAGCAGTTTTTGGAGGGGTGAAAAACTGTTTTTT. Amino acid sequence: CASSFWRGEKLFF.

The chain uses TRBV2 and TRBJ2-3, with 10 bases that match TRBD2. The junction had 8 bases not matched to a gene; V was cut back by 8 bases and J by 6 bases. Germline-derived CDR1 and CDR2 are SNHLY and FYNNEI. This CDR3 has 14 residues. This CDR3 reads CASCTSGAPDTQYF. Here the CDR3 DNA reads TGTGCCAGCTGTACTAGCGGGGCCCCGGATACGCAGTATTTT.

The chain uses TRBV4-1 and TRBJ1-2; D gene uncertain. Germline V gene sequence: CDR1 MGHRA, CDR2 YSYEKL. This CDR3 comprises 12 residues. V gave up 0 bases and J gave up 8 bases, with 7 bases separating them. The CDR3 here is CASSQDLWGYTF. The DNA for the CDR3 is TGCGCCAGCAGCCAAGATCTATGGGGCTACACCTTC.

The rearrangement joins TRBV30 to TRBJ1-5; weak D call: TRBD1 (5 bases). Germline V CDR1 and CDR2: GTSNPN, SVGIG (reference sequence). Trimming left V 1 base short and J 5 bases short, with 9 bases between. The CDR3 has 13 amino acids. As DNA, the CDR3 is TGTGCCTGGAGTGACAGGATGGATCAGCCCCAGCATTTT. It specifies CAWSDRMDQPQHF.

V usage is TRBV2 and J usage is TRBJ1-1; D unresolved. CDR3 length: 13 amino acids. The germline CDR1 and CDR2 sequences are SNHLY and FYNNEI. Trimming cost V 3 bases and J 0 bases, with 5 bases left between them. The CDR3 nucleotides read TGTGCCAGCAGTGAGTATATGAACACTGAAGCTTTCTTT. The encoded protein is CASSEYMNTEAFF.

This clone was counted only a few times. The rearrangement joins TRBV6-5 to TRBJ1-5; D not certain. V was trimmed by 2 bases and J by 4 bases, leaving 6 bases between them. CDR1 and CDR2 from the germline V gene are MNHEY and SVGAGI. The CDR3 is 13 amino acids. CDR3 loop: CASSYTENQPQHF. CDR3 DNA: TGTGCCAGCAGTTACACCGAGAATCAGCCCCAGCATTTT.

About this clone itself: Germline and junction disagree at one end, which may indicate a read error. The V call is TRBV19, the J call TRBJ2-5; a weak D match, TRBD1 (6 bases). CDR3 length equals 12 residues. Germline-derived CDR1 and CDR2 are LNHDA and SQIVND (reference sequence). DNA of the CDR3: TGTGCCAGTTCCCTCGGGACACTTAAGGTGGACTTC. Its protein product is CASSLGTLKVDF.

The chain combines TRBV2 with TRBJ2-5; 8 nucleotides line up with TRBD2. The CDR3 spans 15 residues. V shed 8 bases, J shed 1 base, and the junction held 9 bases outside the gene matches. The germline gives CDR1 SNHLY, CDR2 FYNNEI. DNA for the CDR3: TGTGCCAGCCCCGGGACTAGAGACCTCCAAGAGACCCAGTACTTC. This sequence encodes CASPGTRDLQETQYF.

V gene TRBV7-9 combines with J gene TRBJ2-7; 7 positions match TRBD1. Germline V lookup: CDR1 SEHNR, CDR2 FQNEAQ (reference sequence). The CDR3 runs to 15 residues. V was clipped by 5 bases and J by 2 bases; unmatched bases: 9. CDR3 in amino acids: CASSPLGQQAYEQYF. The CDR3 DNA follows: TGTGCCAGCAGCCCGTTGGGACAGCAAGCCTACGAGCAGTACTTC.